These 6 T cell receptor beta chains share one sample of origin, sequenced in a study of somatic mutations in cytotoxic T cells in rheumatoid arthritis. Here immunoSEQ multiplex PCR was the method, and the copy in TCRdb shows in-frame clones only, minus some. This repertoire shows about 19,000 clones, 75% to 90% found once; its top ten account for over 11%. Material: CD8+ T cells sorted from blood. The receptor source for this set is an adult with rheumatoid arthritis.

The chain links TRBV5-8 to TRBJ1-2; 9 bases agree with TRBD1. The V segment lost 6 bases and the J segment 3 bases; nucleotides outside the gene matches: 3. The CDR3 covers 13 residues. Germline V gene sequence: CDR1 SGHTS, CDR2 YDEGEE. The DNA for the CDR3 is TGTGCCAGCAAGAACAGGGGGCACTATGGCTACACCTTC. Its translation is CASKNRGHYGYTF. Supplemented by reference TRBV5-8 and TRBJ1-2, the full variable domain reads EAGVTQSPTHLIKTRGQQATLRCSPISGHTSVYWYQQALGLGLQFLLWYDEGEERNRGNFPPRFSGRQFPNYSSELNVNALELEDSALYLCASKNRGHYGYTFGSGTRLTVV.

The V and J genes are TRBV29-1 and TRBJ2-1; a weak D match, TRBD1 (5 bases). V was cut by 3 bases and J by 0 bases, with 15 bases left in between. The CDR3 contains 16 residues. The germline gives CDR1 SQVTM, CDR2 ANQGSEA. CDR3 sequence: CSVDGWGESSYNEQFF. The DNA of the CDR3 is TGCAGCGTTGACGGTTGGGGCGAAAGCTCCTACAATGAGCAGTTCTTC.

V usage is TRBV4-2 and J usage is TRBJ2-1; 9 nucleotides agree with TRBD2. CDR3 size: 18 residues. Germline-derived CDR1 and CDR2 are LGHNA and YNFKEQ. V shed 0 bases and J 0 bases; nucleotides not matched to a gene: 6. The CDR3 DNA reads TGTGCCAGCAGCCAAGATCAGATGGGACTAGCCTCCTACAATGAGCAGTTCTTC. Amino acid sequence: CASSQDQMGLASYNEQFF.

The rearrangement links TRBV6-6 to TRBJ1-2, with D tentatively TRBD1 (5 bases). The length of the CDR3 is 12 residues. V lost 7 bases, J lost 4 bases, and 10 bases lay in between. The germline CDR1 and CDR2 sequences are MNHNY and SVGAGI (reference sequence). The CDR3 loop reads CASIQGSYGYTF. In DNA, the CDR3 is TGTGCCAGCATCCAGGGATCCTATGGCTACACCTTC.

The chain has TRBV11-2 and TRBJ2-3, with 10 bases that match TRBD2. This CDR3 is 15 amino acids long. Unmatched junction bases numbered 2, after V lost 5 bases and J lost 0 bases. CDR1 and CDR2 (germline): SGHAT, FQNNGV. The CDR3 spells CASSLTSGSTDTQYF. The CDR3 bases are TGTGCCAGCAGCCTGACTAGCGGGAGCACAGATACGCAGTATTTT.

In this sample, this clone turned up once. This chain joins TRBV6-5 and TRBJ1-2; D unclear. Germline loops: CDR1 MNHEY, CDR2 SVGAGI. The CDR3 is 13 residues long. Trimming pared 6 bases from V and 2 bases from J, leaving 10 bases between. DNA for the CDR3: TGTGCCAGCAGCCCACACTCGAACTATGGCTACACCTTC. It specifies CASSPHSNYGYTF.